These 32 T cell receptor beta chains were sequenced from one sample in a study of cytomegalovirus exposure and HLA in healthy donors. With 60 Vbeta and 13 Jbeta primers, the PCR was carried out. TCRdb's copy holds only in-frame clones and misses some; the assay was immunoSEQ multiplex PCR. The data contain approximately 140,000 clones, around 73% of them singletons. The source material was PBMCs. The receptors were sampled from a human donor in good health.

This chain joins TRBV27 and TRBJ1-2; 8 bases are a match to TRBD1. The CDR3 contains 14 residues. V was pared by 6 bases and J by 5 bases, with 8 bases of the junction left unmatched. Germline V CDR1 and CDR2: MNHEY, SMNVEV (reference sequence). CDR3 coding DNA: TGTGCCAGCAGCACAGACAGGGGAGAGTATGGCTACACCTTC. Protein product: CASSTDRGEYGYTF.

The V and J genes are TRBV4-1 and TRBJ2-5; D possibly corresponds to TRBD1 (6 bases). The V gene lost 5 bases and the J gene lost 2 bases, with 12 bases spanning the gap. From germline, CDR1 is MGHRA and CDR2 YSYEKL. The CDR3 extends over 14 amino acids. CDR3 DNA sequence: TGCGCCAGCAGCGTAGGGGGACCTCAAGAGACCCAGTACTTC. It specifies CASSVGGPQETQYF.

This CDR3 is CASSLGLAGGPGVDTQYF. In DNA, the CDR3 is TGTGCCAGCAGCCTCGGACTAGCGGGAGGGCCGGGAGTAGATACGCAGTATTTT. This chain uses TRBV4-2 with TRBJ2-3; 15 nucleotides align to TRBD2. Germline V gives CDR1 LGHNA, CDR2 YNFKEQ. V lost 4 bases to trimming and J lost 5 bases; unmatched junction nucleotides: 10. This CDR3 comprises 18 residues.

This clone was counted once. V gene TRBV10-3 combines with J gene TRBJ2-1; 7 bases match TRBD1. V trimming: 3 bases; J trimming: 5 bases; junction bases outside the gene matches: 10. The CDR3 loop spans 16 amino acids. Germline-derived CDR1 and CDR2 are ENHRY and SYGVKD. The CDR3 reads CAISDADRSINNEQFF. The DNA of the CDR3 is TGTGCCATCAGTGACGCGGACAGGTCTATAAACAATGAGCAGTTCTTC.

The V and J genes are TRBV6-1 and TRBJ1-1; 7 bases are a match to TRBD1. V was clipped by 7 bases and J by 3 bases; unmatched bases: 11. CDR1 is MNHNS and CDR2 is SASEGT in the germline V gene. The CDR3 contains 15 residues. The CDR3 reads CASTKNRGGDTEAFF. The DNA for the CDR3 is TGTGCCAGCACCAAAAACAGGGGTGGAGACACTGAAGCTTTCTTT.

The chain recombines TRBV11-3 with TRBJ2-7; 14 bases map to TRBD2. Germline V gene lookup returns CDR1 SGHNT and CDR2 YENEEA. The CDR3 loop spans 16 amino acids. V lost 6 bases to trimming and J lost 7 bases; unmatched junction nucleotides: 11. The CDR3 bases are TGTGCCAGCAGTGGGACTAGCGGGAGTTTGGTTGGAGAGCAGTACTTC. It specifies CASSGTSGSLVGEQYF. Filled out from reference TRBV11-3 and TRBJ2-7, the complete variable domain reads EAGVVQSPRYKIIEKKQPVAFWCNPISGHNTLYWYLQNLGQGPELLIRYENEEAVDDSQLPKDRFSAERLKGVDSTLKIQPAELGDSAVYLCASSGTSGSLVGEQYFGPGTRLTVT.

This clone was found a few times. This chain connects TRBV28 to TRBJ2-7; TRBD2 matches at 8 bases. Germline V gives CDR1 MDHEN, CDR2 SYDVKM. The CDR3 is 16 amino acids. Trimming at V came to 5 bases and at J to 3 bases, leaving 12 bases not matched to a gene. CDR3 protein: CASSLGGIGGDYEQYF. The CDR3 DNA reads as TGTGCCAGCAGTCTGGGTGGAATCGGGGGGGACTACGAGCAGTACTTC.

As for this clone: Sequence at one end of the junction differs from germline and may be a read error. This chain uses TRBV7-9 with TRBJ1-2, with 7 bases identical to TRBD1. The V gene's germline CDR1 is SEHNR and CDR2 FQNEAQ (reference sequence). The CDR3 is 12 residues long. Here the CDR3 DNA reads TGTTCCAGCAGCGCGGAAGGGGGCGGCTACACCTTC. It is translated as CSSSAEGGGYTF.

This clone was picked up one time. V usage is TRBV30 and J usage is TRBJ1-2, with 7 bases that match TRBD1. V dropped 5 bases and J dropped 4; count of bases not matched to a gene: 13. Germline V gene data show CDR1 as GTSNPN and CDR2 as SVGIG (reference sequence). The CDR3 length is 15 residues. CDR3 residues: CAWDNRGRRSYGYTF. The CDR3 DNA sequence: TGTGCCTGGGACAACAGGGGACGCCGATCCTATGGCTACACCTTC.

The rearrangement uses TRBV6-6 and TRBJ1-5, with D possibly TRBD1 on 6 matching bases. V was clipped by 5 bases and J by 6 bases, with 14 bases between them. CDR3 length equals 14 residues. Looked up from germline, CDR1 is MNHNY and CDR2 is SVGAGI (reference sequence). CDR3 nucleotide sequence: TGTGCCAGCAGTACAGGACAGCTCACTCAGCCCCAGCATTTT. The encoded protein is CASSTGQLTQPQHF.

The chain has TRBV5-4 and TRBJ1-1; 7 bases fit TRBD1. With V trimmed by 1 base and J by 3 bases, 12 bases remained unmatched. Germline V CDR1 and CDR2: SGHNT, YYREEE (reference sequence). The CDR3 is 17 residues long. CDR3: CASSLRSRGFLDTEAFF. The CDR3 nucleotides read TGTGCCAGCAGCTTGCGAAGCAGGGGGTTTTTGGACACTGAAGCTTTCTTT.

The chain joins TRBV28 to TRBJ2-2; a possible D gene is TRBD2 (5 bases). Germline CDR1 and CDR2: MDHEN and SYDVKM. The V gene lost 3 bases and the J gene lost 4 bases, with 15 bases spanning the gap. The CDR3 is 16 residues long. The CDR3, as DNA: TGTGCCAGCAGTTTCCGTACTCTAGCTCCCACCGGGGAGCTGTTTTTT. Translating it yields CASSFRTLAPTGELFF.

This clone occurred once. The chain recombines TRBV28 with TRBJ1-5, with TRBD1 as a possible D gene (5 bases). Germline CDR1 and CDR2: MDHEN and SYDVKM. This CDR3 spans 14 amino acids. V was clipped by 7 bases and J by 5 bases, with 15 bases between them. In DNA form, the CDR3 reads TGTGCCAGCACCCTTACCACAGGAGATCAGCCCCAGCATTTT. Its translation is CASTLTTGDQPQHF.

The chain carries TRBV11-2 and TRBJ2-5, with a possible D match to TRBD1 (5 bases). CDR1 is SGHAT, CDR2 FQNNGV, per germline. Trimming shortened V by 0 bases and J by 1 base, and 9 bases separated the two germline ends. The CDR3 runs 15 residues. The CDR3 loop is CASSLDSGFQETQYF. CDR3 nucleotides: TGTGCCAGCAGCTTAGATTCAGGGTTCCAAGAGACCCAGTACTTC.

DNA for the CDR3: TGTGCCAGTACCATGACAGGGTCGGATACGCAGTATTTT. Protein sequence: CASTMTGSDTQYF. The chain joins TRBV19 to TRBJ2-3; 7 bases match TRBD1. J gave up 6 bases and V 7 bases, and 7 bases lay outside the gene matches. The germline CDR1 and CDR2 sequences are LNHDA and SQIVND (reference sequence). CDR3 size: 13 residues.

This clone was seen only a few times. For the CDR3, the DNA is TGTGCCAGCAGCTTAGCTAGCGGGAGGGGGGCCGGGGAGCTGTTTTTT. Its translation is CASSLASGRGAGELFF. This chain links TRBV7-2 with TRBJ2-2, with 11 bases that match TRBD2. Germline trimming cut 0 bases from V and 6 bases from J; bases unmatched to any gene: 3. This CDR3 contains 16 residues. Germline CDR1 reads SGHTA; CDR2 reads FQGNSA.

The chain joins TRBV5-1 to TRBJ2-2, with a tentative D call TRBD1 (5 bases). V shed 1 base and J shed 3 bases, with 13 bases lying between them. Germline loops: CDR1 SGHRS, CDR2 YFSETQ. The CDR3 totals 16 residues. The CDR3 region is CASSLIQGGDTGELFF. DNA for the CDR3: TGCGCCAGCAGCTTGATCCAGGGTGGGGACACCGGGGAGCTGTTTTTT.

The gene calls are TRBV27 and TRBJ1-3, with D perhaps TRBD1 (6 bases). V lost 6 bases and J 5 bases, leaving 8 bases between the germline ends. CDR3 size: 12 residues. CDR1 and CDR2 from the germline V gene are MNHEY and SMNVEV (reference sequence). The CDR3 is CASRTGRNTIYF. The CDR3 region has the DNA TGTGCCAGCAGAACAGGGAGAAACACCATATATTTT.

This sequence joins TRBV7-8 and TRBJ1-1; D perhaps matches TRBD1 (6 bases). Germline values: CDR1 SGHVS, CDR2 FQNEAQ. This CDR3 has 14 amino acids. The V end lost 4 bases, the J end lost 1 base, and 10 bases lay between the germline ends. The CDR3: CASSYRDPNTEAFF. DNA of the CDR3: TGTGCCAGCAGCTACAGGGACCCGAACACTGAAGCTTTCTTT.

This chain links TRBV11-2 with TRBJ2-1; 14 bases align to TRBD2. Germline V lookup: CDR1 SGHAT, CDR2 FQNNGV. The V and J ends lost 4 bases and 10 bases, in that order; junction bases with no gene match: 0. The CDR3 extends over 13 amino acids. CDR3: CASSWTSGGEQFF. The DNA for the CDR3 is TGTGCCAGCAGCTGGACTAGCGGGGGGGAGCAGTTCTTC.

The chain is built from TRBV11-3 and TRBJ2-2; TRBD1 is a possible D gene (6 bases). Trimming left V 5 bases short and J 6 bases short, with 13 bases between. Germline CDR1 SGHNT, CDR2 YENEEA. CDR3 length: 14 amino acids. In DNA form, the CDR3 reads TGTGCCAGCAGCCCCACCAGGGGACCCGGGGAGCTGTTTTTT. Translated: CASSPTRGPGELFF.

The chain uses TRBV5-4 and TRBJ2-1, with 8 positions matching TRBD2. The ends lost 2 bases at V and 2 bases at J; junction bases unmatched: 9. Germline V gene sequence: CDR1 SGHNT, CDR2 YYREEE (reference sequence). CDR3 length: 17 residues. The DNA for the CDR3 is TGTGCCAGCAGCTTCGGACTAGCTCTGCGCCCCTACAATGAGCAGTTCTTC. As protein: CASSFGLALRPYNEQFF.

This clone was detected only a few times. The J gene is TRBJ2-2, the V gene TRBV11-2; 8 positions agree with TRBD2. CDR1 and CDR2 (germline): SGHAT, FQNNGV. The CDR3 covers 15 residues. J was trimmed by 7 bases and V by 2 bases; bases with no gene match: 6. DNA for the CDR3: TGTGCCAGCAGCTTATTAACGGGGGGGATCGGGGAGCTGTTTTTT. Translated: CASSLLTGGIGELFF.

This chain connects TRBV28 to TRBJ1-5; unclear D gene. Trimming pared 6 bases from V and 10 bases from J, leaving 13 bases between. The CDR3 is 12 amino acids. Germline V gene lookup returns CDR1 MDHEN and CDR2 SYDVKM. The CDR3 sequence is CASSPAPGPQHF. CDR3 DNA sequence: TGTGCCAGCAGCCCCGCCCCAGGCCCCCAGCATTTT.

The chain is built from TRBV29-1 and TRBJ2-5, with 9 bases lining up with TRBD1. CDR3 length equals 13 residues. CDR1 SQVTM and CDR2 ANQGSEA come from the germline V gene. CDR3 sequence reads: CSGRDRVEETQYF. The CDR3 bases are TGCAGTGGTCGGGACAGGGTGGAGGAGACCCAGTACTTC.

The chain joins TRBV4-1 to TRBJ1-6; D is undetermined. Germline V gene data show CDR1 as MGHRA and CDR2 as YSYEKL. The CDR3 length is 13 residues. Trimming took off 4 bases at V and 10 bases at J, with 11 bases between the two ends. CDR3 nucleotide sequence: TGCGCCAGCAGCCCAGACCGCCGGTCACCCCTCCACTTT. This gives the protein CASSPDRRSPLHF.

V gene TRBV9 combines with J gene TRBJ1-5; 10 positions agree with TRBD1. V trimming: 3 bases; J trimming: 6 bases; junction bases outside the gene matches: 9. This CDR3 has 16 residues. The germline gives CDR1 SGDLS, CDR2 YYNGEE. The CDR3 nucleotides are TGTGCCAGCAGCGACGGGACAGGGGATAATGGTCAGCCCCAGCATTTT. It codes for CASSDGTGDNGQPQHF.

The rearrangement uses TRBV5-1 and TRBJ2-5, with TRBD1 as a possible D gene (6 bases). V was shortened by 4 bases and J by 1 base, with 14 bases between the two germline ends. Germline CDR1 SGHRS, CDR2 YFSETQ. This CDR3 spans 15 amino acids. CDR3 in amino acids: CASSPQDRRQETQYF. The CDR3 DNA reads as TGCGCCAGCAGCCCCCAGGACAGACGCCAAGAGACCCAGTACTTC.

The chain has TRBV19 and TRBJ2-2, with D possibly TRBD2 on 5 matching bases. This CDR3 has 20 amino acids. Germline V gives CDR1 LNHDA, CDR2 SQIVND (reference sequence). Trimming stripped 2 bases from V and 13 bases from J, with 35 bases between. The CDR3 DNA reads TGTGCCAGTAGTATATCTAGTATAAGTCGACGGGCCAGTGGGAGCCAGTGGCTGTTTTTT. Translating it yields CASSISSISRRASGSQWLFF.

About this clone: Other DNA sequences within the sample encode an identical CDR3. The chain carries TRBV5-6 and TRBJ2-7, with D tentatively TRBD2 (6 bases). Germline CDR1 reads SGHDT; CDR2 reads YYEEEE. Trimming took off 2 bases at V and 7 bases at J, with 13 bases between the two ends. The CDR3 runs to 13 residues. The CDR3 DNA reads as TGTGCCAGCAGCTTAGGAGGGCGGAAAGAGCAGTACTTC. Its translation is CASSLGGRKEQYF.

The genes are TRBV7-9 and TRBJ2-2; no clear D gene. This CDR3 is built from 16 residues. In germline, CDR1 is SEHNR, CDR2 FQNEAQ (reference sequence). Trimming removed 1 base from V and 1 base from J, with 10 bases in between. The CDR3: CASSLGQELNTGELFF. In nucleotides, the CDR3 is TGTGCCAGCAGCTTAGGGCAGGAACTGAACACCGGGGAGCTGTTTTTT.

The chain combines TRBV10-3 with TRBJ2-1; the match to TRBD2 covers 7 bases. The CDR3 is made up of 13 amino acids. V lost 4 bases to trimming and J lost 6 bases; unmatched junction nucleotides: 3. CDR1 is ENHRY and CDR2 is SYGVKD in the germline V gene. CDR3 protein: CAISGTSFNEQFF. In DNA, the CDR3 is TGTGCCATCAGTGGGACTAGTTTCAATGAGCAGTTCTTC.